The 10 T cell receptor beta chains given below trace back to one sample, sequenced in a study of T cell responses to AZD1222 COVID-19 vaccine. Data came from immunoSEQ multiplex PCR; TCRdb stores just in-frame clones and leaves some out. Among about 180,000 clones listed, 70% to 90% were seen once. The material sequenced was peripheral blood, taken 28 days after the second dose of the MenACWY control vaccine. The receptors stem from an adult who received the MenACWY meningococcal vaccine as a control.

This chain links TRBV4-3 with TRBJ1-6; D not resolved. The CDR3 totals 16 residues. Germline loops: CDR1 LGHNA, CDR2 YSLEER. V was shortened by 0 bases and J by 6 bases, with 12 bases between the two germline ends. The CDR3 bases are TGCGCCAGCAGCCAAGATATGGGTACGGGTAATTCACCCCTCCACTTT. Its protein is CASSQDMGTGNSPLHF.

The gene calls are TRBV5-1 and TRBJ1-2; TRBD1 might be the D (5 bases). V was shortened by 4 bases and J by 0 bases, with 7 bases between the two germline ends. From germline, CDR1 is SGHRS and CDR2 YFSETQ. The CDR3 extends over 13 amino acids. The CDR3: CASSPTANYGYTF. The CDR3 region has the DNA TGCGCCAGCAGCCCGACAGCTAACTATGGCTACACCTTC.

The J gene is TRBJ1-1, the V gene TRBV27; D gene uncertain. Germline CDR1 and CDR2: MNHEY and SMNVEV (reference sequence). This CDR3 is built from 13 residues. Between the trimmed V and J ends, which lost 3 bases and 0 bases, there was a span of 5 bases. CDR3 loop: CASSFMLNTEAFF. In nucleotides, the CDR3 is TGTGCCAGCAGTTTTATGCTGAACACTGAAGCTTTCTTT.

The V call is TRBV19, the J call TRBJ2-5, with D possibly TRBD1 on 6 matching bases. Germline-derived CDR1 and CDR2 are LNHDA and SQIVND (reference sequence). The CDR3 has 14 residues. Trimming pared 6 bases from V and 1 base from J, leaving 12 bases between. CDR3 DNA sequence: TGTGCCAGTAGGAAGACAGGCCTCCAAGAGACCCAGTACTTC. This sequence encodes CASRKTGLQETQYF.

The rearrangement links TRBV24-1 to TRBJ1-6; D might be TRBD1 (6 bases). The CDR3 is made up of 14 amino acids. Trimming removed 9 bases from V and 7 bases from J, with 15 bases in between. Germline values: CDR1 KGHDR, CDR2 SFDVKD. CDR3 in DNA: TGTGCCACCTCTCGAGGGGGACCCAATTCACCCCTCCACTTT. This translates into CATSRGGPNSPLHF.

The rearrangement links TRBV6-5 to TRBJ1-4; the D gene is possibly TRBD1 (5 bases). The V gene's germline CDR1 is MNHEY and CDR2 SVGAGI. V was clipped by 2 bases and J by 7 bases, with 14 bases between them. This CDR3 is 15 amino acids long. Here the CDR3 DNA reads TGTGCCAGCAGTTACGGGGGGGGTGAGGTTGAAAAACTGTTTTTT. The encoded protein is CASSYGGGEVEKLFF.

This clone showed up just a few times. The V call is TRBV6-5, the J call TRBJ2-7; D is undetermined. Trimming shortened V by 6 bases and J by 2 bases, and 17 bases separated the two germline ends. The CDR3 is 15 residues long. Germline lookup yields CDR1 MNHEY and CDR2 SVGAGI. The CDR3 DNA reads TGTGCCAGCAGACCCGGAGAACGAAGGGCCTACGAGCAGTACTTC. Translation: CASRPGERRAYEQYF.

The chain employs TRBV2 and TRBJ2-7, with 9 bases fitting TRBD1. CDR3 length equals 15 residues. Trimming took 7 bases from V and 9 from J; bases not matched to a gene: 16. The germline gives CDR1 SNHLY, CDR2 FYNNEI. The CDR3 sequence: CASTLDAGQGMLQYF. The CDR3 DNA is TGTGCCAGCACCCTGGATGCGGGACAGGGTATGTTGCAGTACTTC. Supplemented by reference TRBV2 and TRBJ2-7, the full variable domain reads EPEVTQTPSHQVTQMGQEVILRCVPISNHLYFYWYRQILGQKVEFLVSFYNNEISEKSEIFDDQFSVERPDGSNFTLKIRSTKLEDSAMYFCASTLDAGQGMLQYFGPGTRLTVT.

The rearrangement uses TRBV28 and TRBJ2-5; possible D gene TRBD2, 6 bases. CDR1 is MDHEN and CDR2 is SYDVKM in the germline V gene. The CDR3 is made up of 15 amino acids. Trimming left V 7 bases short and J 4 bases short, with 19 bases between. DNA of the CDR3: TGTGCCAGCACCATAGAGGCGCGGGGAGGAGAGACCCAGTACTTC. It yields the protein CASTIEARGGETQYF.

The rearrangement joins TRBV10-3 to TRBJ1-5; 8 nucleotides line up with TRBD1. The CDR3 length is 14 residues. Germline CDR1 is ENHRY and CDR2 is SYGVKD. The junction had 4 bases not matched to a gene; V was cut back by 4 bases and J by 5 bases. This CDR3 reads CAISGTGRDQPQHF. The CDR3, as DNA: TGTGCCATCAGTGGGACAGGGCGGGATCAGCCCCAGCATTTT.